These 8 T cell receptor beta chains were all obtained from the same sample, sequenced in a study of control samples from healthy donors and cancer patients. The table came from immunoSEQ multiplex PCR; TCRdb's copy has only in-frame clones and leaves some out. Of around 110,000 clones in the sample, more than 85% are singletons; the top ten hold about 2.6%. What was sequenced was blood. The receptors were gathered from a man younger than 40 in good health.

The V gene is TRBV7-9, the J gene TRBJ2-7, with D tentatively TRBD1 or TRBD2 (5 bases each). Germline V gene sequence: CDR1 SEHNR, CDR2 FQNEAQ (reference sequence). CDR3 length: 14 amino acids. Trimming cost V 1 base and J 5 bases, with 12 bases left between them. The CDR3 reads CASSLGVRDHEQYF. The CDR3 nucleotides are TGTGCCAGCAGCTTAGGAGTCAGGGACCACGAGCAGTACTTC. Variable domain in full (rest from reference TRBV7-9 and TRBJ2-7): DTGVSQNPRHKITKRGQNVTFRCDPISEHNRLYWYRQTLGQGPEFLTYFQNEAQLEKSRLLSDRFSAERPKGSFSTLEIQRTEQGDSAMYLCASSLGVRDHEQYFGPGTRLTVT.

The rearrangement joins TRBV19 to TRBJ1-5, with D hard to call. Germline CDR1 and CDR2: LNHDA and SQIVND (reference sequence). V gave up 3 bases and J gave up 0 bases, with 9 bases separating them. The CDR3 runs to 15 residues. The CDR3 DNA is TGTGCCAGTAGTATGGTAGGTTATAGCAATCAGCCCCAGCATTTT. Amino acids: CASSMVGYSNQPQHF. The full variable domain, in which reference TRBV19 and TRBJ1-5 provide the parts outside the CDR3, is DGGITQSPKYLFRKEGQNVTLSCEQNLNHDAMYWYRQDPGQGLRLIYYSQIVNDFQKGDIAEGYSVSREKKESFPLTVTSAQKNPTAFYLCASSMVGYSNQPQHFGDGTRLSIL.

The V and J genes are TRBV19 and TRBJ1-5, with 8 bases identical to TRBD1. V was pared by 3 bases and J by 0 bases, with 10 bases of the junction left unmatched. The CDR3 totals 18 residues. Germline assignment: CDR1 LNHDA and CDR2 SQIVND (reference sequence). In nucleotides, the CDR3 is TGTGCCAGTAGTATGGGGGGGACAGGCCATTATAGCAATCAGCCCCAGCATTTT. It encodes CASSMGGTGHYSNQPQHF.

CDR3 DNA sequence: TGTGCCAGCAGCGAAGGGACAGAACCGGGGAGGGTGATTGGGACCCAGTACTTC. This translates into CASSEGTEPGRVIGTQYF. The chain joins TRBV7-9 to TRBJ2-5; D assignment may be TRBD1 or TRBD2 (7 bases each). Germline lookup yields CDR1 SEHNR and CDR2 FQNEAQ (reference sequence). Between the trimmed V and J ends, which lost 5 bases and 7 bases, there was a span of 29 bases. The CDR3 has 18 amino acids.

The chain is built from TRBV5-6 and TRBJ1-6; D gene ambiguous. The CDR3 has 12 residues. Trimming left V 0 bases short and J 10 bases short, with 5 bases between. Germline V gives CDR1 SGHDT, CDR2 YYEEEE. CDR3 bases: TGTGCCAGCAGCTTGGTTAACTCACCCCTCCACTTT. Translation: CASSLVNSPLHF.

This chain joins TRBV2 and TRBJ1-2; possible D gene TRBD1, 5 bases. CDR1 is SNHLY and CDR2 is FYNNEI in the germline V gene. Trimming shortened V by 4 bases and J by 2 bases, and 17 bases separated the two germline ends. This CDR3 is 16 amino acids long. CDR3 DNA: TGTGCCAGCAGTGGGGGGTTAGGGCGGAACAACTATGGCTACACCTTC. Translating gives CASSGGLGRNNYGYTF.

The V and J genes are TRBV18 and TRBJ2-3; TRBD2 might be the D (5 bases). The CDR3 runs 14 residues. V lost 2 bases, J lost 5 bases, and 11 bases lay in between. Germline CDR1 is KGHSH and CDR2 is LQKENI. The CDR3 protein is CASSPGLAIDTQYF. As DNA, the CDR3 is TGTGCCAGCTCACCAGGTCTAGCAATAGATACGCAGTATTTT.

This clone has just one count. The chain has TRBV7-7 and TRBJ1-4; the D gene is possibly TRBD1 (6 bases). Trimming cost V 5 bases and J 4 bases, with 14 bases left between them. There are 15 residues in the CDR3. Germline-derived CDR1 and CDR2 are SSHAT and FNYEAQ (reference sequence). The CDR3 DNA is TGTGCCAGCAGCGACAGGACGATCGATAATGAAAAACTGTTTTTT. Amino acids: CASSDRTIDNEKLFF.